This entry describes one T cell receptor beta chain. This clone has only a few counts. Its antigen is unknown. The sample holds no much larger clone one base away, and base qualities are not on file. The CDR3 has 16 amino acids, counting the end cysteine and phenylalanine. The kept DNA is CDR3 alone, 48 bases in frame from the first base. Reading the germline V gene (reference sequence) gives CDR1 MNHEY and CDR2 SMNVEV. The germline V end is reduced by 5 bases and the J end by 4 bases; junction bases left unmatched: 10. Receptors were amplified or captured by the immunoSEQ multiplex PCR assay. Concerning the study's data processing: A statistical classification framework was developed to diagnose cytomegalovirus status using the catalog of TCR beta chain sequences. TCRdb holds this immuneACCESS table with in-frame rearrangements only. Some clones are missing; in checked studies, unresolved V genes explain under half, and the rest has no known cause. V and J calls and clone size come straight from that table; D and trimming were deduced from the DNA. The sample yields about 54,000 clones; roughly 87% were counted once. Of the sample, roughly 8.4% is held by the ten largest clones.

The data originate from a study of cytomegalovirus exposure and HLA in healthy donors (TCRdb year 2017). About the full investigation: According to a later analysis, one platform produced both the 110 or so validation repertoires and the 730 or so repertoires of the first cohort. The study was designed to test whether signatures of past pathogen exposure could be identified by cataloging public T cell receptors. In addition to the first cohort of 666 subjects, a separate validation cohort of some 120 different subjects was used. To predict cytomegalovirus infection status, the study combined high-throughput TCR immunosequencing, statistical association of individual TCRs with disease status, and machine learning. Broad study findings and their caveats: Most TCR sequences were seen in very few donors, while some public TCRs were found in many individuals. In the study, around 150 TCR beta chains were listed as associated with cytomegalovirus. Cytomegalovirus status was reported to be diagnosed by the classifier with high specificity and sensitivity in both the original and validation cohorts. All 130 or so repertoires were used to score co-occurrence in the validation cohort in a later analysis, because that analysis had no HLA typing for the cohort. A later analysis found that TCRs clustered in the first cohort also tended to co-occur in the 110 or so validation repertoires, with 94% of cluster scores above 0. According to the authors, the approach could potentially be generalized to other disease states and immunological phenotypes. Three of the identified cytomegalovirus-associated TCR beta chains were confirmed in vitro to be specific for cytomegalovirus antigens.

The donors were included in the validation cohort of some 120 subjects, a group kept apart from the 666-subject first cohort. The sample taken for sequencing was PBMCs. The chain uses TRBV27 and TRBJ2-1, with TRBD1 identical over 8 junction bases. The receptor comes from a woman aged 18-29 years in good health and CMV-seropositive. The bases read TGTGCCAGCAGTGCCCCCGGGACAGGAGTTTACAATGAGCAGTTCTTC. Its amino acids are CASSAPGTGVYNEQFF.